Given below is one T cell receptor beta chain in context. The table lists this clone with a few counts. Its antigen has not been determined. No clone much larger than this one lies a single base away; base qualities are absent. From its cysteine to its phenylalanine, the CDR3 spans 14 amino acids. The CDR3 DNA has 42 bases and is translated from base 1. The trim is 5 bases for V and 6 bases for J, with a gap of 17 bases between the germline ends. According to the germline V gene (reference sequence), CDR1 reads SEHNR and CDR2 reads FQNEAQ. The sample's time point label, decoded: baseline before first vaccination. Vaccinee samples were obtained from the UK trials COV001 and COV002, which included a single-blind randomized controlled phase 2/3 trial of AZD1222 (ChAdOx1 nCoV-19) in healthy adults. For TCRbeta chain sequencing, PBMC samples were collected from trial participants at day 0 and at day 28 after the second dose.

This record comes from a study of T cell responses to AZD1222 COVID-19 vaccine (dated by TCRdb to the early 2020s). Background for the entire study: Because spike-specific TCR depth and breadth did not differ between the two schedules, AZD1222 recipients who got a second dose at roughly 4 weeks were pooled with those who got a second dose at roughly 12 weeks. A total of around 240 trial participants underwent TCR sequencing, of whom roughly 210 received two doses of AZD1222 and around 25 received two doses of the MenACWY control vaccine. Enrollment into the trials was organized by age into subgroups of 18-55, 56-69 and 70-plus years, and those subgroups contained roughly 160, 29 and 62 TCR-sequenced participants, respectively.

The CDR3 regions of human TCRbeta chains were analyzed by immunosequencing. Per the original workflow: Repertoire TCRs were checked for matches against a reference library of SARS-CoV-2-specific TCRs that had been generated using the MIRA antigen-specificity platform. Breadth was defined as the fraction of unique TCRs that were SARS-CoV-2-associated. Depth was defined as the fraction of total T cells that were SARS-CoV-2-associated. Using the MIRA data, each spike-specific TCR was mapped to the spike region that the TCR reacts to and placed in a CD4 or CD8 class. Log10-transformed breadth and depth values were compared by one-way ANOVA with Sidak's multiple comparisons tests. Here the immuneACCESS table is served through TCRdb, limited to in-frame sequences with V and J called. Missing clones are a known gap in these copies; in checked studies unresolved V genes cover under half, and the rest lacks a known reason. Clone size and the V and J calls come from that table; the DNA yielded D and trimming. Recorded for this sample are 150,000 or so clones; 70% to 90% of them occurred a single time. Clones ranked in the top ten supply 4.5% to 6.5% of the sample.

Study-wide conclusions, independent of this receptor: Participants were mostly white British, with more females than males. The authors suggested clonal diversity may have been underestimated. Conclusions about previously exposed vaccinees were limited because only six AZD1222 recipients were SARS-CoV-2 seropositive at baseline. Spike-specific TCR breadth and depth rose significantly after two AZD1222 doses compared with day 0 and with MenACWY recipients. The vaccine-associated CD4 TCRs covered the entire spike protein, and the dominant responses fell in regions 160-218 and 743-854. No day 14 peak-response samples were available, so repertoires were characterized only after the peak T cell response. The 56-69-year group was small, and its depth increase did not reach significance, likely because of low power. Nearly half of unique spike-specific TCRs reportedly recognized epitopes outside regions mutated in the B.1.351 and B.1.1.7 variants.

This clonotype was obtained from an adult in good health. The rearrangement combines TRBV7-9 with TRBJ2-7; possibly the D gene is TRBD2, per 6 matching bases. Sequenced here: peripheral blood, sampled on day 0 of AZD1222 vaccination. The nucleotides are TGTGCCAGCAGCGCCTCCGGGACTTCACTCGAGCAGTACTTC. It translates as CASSASGTSLEQYF.